The 20 T cell receptor delta chains given below trace back to one sample, sequenced in a study of Vδ1+ human thymocytes. RNA was extracted from the cells and then reverse transcribed. The CDR3 regions were amplified by multiplex PCR from V-gene primers to a constant-region primer. TCRdb reapplied CATT to the multiplex PCR reads. The sample has tens of thousands of delta-chain clones; about a sixth are singletons. The antigens these receptors bind are not known. Broader study findings: In the thymus, TRG and TRD repertoires looked highly polyclonal with Gaussian CDR3 lengths.

The sequencing input was Vdelta1+ gamma-delta thymocytes from the thymus. Regarding subset: FACS-sorted CD3+ TCRalphabeta- TCRVdelta1+ TCRVdelta2- thymocytes. These receptors came from a boy in the first two years of life who had congenital heart surgery.

The rearrangement uses TRDV1 and TRDJ1; maybe TRDD2 (5 bases). The CDR3 has 17 residues. Germline V gene lookup returns CDR1 TSWWSYY and CDR2 QGS. The CDR3: CAPEPYTYAQITDKLIF. DNA for the CDR3: TGTGCCCCAGAACCCTACACGTACGCACAGATAACCGATAAACTCATCTTT.

This clone has only a few counts. The chain is built from TRDV1 and TRDJ1; 13 bases match TRDD3. Germline CDR1 TSWWSYY, CDR2 QGS. The V and J ends lost 2 bases and 0 bases, in that order; junction bases with no gene match: 27. The CDR3 is 25 residues long. The CDR3 region has the DNA TGTGCTCTTGGGGAAATATTTTCACTTACGCCGAACTGGGGGATACGTAGGAAGTACACCGATAAACTCATCTTT. Its translation: CALGEIFSLTPNWGIRRKYTDKLIF.

This clone was seen a few times. V and J are TRDV1 and TRDJ1; 8 bases align to TRDD3. The CDR3 has 22 amino acids. V shed 0 bases and J 5 bases; nucleotides not matched to a gene: 26. Germline loops: CDR1 TSWWSYY, CDR2 QGS. DNA for the CDR3: TGTGCTCTTGGGGAACTAGGTTCTTTCTACTACCGCGATACTGGGGGCGAGGATAAACTCATCTTT. This codes for CALGELGSFYYRDTGGEDKLIF.

The chain couples TRDV1 to TRDJ1, with 7 bases lining up with TRDD3. V shed 1 base, J shed 5 bases, and the junction held 22 bases outside the gene matches. The CDR3 runs 20 residues. Germline V CDR1 and CDR2: TSWWSYY, QGS. CDR3 nucleotide sequence: TGTGCTCTTGGGGAACGGGACCTACGTCTACTTTTGGGGGACGATGATAAACTCATCTTT. It yields the protein CALGERDLRLLLGDDDKLIF.

This clone turned up a few times. V is TRDV1 and J is TRDJ1, with 12 bases fitting TRDD3. The CDR3 runs 21 residues. CDR1 is TSWWSYY and CDR2 is QGS in the germline V gene. Unmatched junction bases numbered 22, after V lost 5 bases and J lost 3 bases. The CDR3 loop reads CALGSFPYRTGGYLVSDKLIF. The CDR3 DNA is TGTGCTCTTGGGTCATTCCCCTATCGTACTGGGGGATACCTTGTATCCGATAAACTCATCTTT.

This clone was observed many times. The chain recombines TRDV2 with TRDJ1; the D call may be TRDD1 or TRDD2 (5 bases each). CDR3 length equals 14 residues. Germline CDR1 and CDR2: GEAIGNYY and EKD. Between the trimmed V and J ends, which lost 0 bases and 4 bases, there was a span of 11 bases. The CDR3 reads CACDTPYEIDKLIF. DNA for the CDR3: TGTGCCTGTGACACCCCCTACGAAATCGATAAACTCATCTTT.

V usage is TRDV1 and J usage is TRDJ1; D might be TRDD2 (5 bases). The CDR3 has 18 amino acids. The V end lost 4 bases, the J end lost 6 bases, and 27 bases lay between the germline ends. Per the germline V gene, CDR1 is TSWWSYY and CDR2 is QGS. The DNA for the CDR3 is TGTGCTCTTGGGGGCGTTCCTGAGGCAACTGCAGGTTGTTATAAACTCATCTTT. The encoded protein is CALGGVPEATAGCYKLIF.

The chain joins TRDV1 to TRDJ1; 10 nucleotides agree with TRDD3. Per germline, CDR1 TSWWSYY and CDR2 QGS. The CDR3 is 22 residues long. V lost 3 bases, J lost 0 bases, and 22 bases stayed unmatched. The CDR3 DNA sequence: TGTGCTCTTGGGGAGCCTCGGTCCGCTACTCTTTCTACTGGGGGATACACCGATAAACTCATCTTT. It translates to CALGEPRSATLSTGGYTDKLIF.

This clone was detected a few times. This chain joins TRDV1 and TRDJ1; 9 nucleotides match TRDD3. Germline CDR1 TSWWSYY, CDR2 QGS. J gave up 1 base and V 7 bases, and 16 bases lay outside the gene matches. The CDR3 consists of 18 residues. CDR3 in amino acids: CALVSPTGGQRGTDKLIF. The CDR3, as DNA: TGTGCTCTTGTATCCCCGACTGGGGGACAGAGGGGCACCGATAAACTCATCTTT.

Worth noting for this clone: Relative to the germline gene, one junction end is altered; a read error may explain this. The V gene is TRDV1, the J gene TRDJ1; D is undetermined. This CDR3 is 12 amino acids long. Per germline, CDR1 TSWWSYY and CDR2 QGS. As DNA, the CDR3 is TGTGCTCTTGAGGAATGTCGCGATAAACTCATCTTT. Translating it yields CALEECRDKLIF.

This clone was seen more than once but under ten times. The J gene is TRDJ1, the V gene TRDV1; 11 nucleotides line up with TRDD3. This CDR3 contains 23 residues. Germline-derived CDR1 and CDR2 are TSWWSYY and QGS. Losses at the gene ends were 3 bases for V and 0 bases for J; bases not matched to a gene: 24. CDR3 sequence reads: CALGDFRGGYAERAGPYTDKLIF. CDR3 nucleotides: TGTGCTCTTGGGGACTTCCGTGGGGGATACGCGGAACGCGCGGGTCCCTACACCGATAAACTCATCTTT.

This clone was seen a few times. The J gene is TRDJ1, the V gene TRDV1; 10 bases are a match to TRDD3. The germline V gene has CDR1 TSWWSYY and CDR2 QGS. V dropped 2 bases and J dropped 2; count of bases not matched to a gene: 8. The CDR3 spans 17 residues. CDR3 amino acids: CALGEGYTGGWTDKLIF. DNA for the CDR3: TGTGCTCTTGGGGAAGGTTATACTGGGGGATGGACCGATAAACTCATCTTT.

The V and J genes are TRDV1 and TRDJ1; the match to TRDD3 covers 13 bases. J gave up 4 bases and V 0 bases, and 29 bases lay outside the gene matches. CDR3 size: 25 residues. Germline loops: CDR1 TSWWSYY, CDR2 QGS. CDR3 nucleotide sequence: TGTGCTCTTGGGGAACTCCCCGATTACTGGGGGATACGGTATGGCCCTCCCCAAAAAAACGATAAACTCATCTTT. As protein: CALGELPDYWGIRYGPPQKNDKLIF.

The chain is built from TRDV1 and TRDJ1; 10 positions agree with TRDD3. The CDR3 length is 18 residues. Germline-derived CDR1 and CDR2 are TSWWSYY and QGS. V was pared by 1 base and J by 2 bases, with 10 bases of the junction left unmatched. The DNA for the CDR3 is TGTGCTCTTGGGGAACCCCGGTGGGGGATACAAGAAACCGATAAACTCATCTTT. As protein: CALGEPRWGIQETDKLIF.

V gene TRDV1 combines with J gene TRDJ1; 12 bases are shared with TRDD3. The CDR3 spans 23 residues. Germline V gene lookup returns CDR1 TSWWSYY and CDR2 QGS. V lost 2 bases and J lost 1; bases outside the gene matches: 23. CDR3 loop: CALGEGPAFQLTGGYITTDKLIF. The CDR3 DNA reads as TGTGCTCTTGGGGAAGGACCCGCCTTCCAACTTACTGGGGGATACATAACCACCGATAAACTCATCTTT.

In this sample, this clone turned up a few times. This rearrangement joins TRDV1 to TRDJ1; 13 bases fit TRDD3. The CDR3 is 20 residues long. Germline trimming cut 1 base from V and 7 bases from J; bases unmatched to any gene: 18. The germline V gene encodes CDR1 TSWWSYY and CDR2 QGS. CDR3 sequence: CALGERVLLGDTTNGGKLIF. CDR3 DNA sequence: TGTGCTCTTGGGGAACGTGTCCTACTGGGGGATACGACTAATGGGGGTAAACTCATCTTT.

V and J are TRDV1 and TRDJ1, with 13 nucleotides matching TRDD3. V was pared by 4 bases and J by 0 bases, with 14 bases of the junction left unmatched. The germline V gene has CDR1 TSWWSYY and CDR2 QGS. This CDR3 contains 20 residues. This chain's CDR3 is CALGALLGDTSSGYTDKLIF. The CDR3 DNA sequence: TGTGCTCTTGGGGCCCTACTGGGGGATACGAGTTCTGGGTACACCGATAAACTCATCTTT.

The rearrangement links TRDV1 to TRDJ1; TRDD3 aligns across 7 bases. Trimming at V came to 0 bases and at J to 0 bases, leaving 19 bases not matched to a gene. CDR3 length: 21 amino acids. CDR1 and CDR2 from the germline V gene are TSWWSYY and QGS. This CDR3 reads CALGELPLRSWGGCHTDKLIF. The CDR3 region has the DNA TGTGCTCTTGGGGAACTTCCCCTACGTTCCTGGGGGGGATGTCACACCGATAAACTCATCTTT.

In its sample, this clone was seen a few times. The J gene is TRDJ1, the V gene TRDV1; D possibly corresponds to TRDD2 (5 bases). This CDR3 spans 18 amino acids. V was clipped by 4 bases and J by 2 bases, with 23 bases between them. Germline CDR1 TSWWSYY, CDR2 QGS. The CDR3 spells CALGGSSPLTVQTDKLIF. Written as DNA, the CDR3 is TGTGCTCTTGGGGGATCTTCCCCCCTTACTGTACAAACCGATAAACTCATCTTT.

This chain uses TRDV1 with TRDJ1; TRDD3 agrees at 8 bases. The V and J ends lost 5 bases and 8 bases, in that order; junction bases with no gene match: 16. This CDR3 contains 16 residues. Germline CDR1 is TSWWSYY and CDR2 is QGS. CDR3 amino acids: CALGPRGLGDIHKLIF. The CDR3 nucleotides read TGTGCTCTTGGGCCCCGTGGTCTGGGGGACATTCACAAACTCATCTTT.